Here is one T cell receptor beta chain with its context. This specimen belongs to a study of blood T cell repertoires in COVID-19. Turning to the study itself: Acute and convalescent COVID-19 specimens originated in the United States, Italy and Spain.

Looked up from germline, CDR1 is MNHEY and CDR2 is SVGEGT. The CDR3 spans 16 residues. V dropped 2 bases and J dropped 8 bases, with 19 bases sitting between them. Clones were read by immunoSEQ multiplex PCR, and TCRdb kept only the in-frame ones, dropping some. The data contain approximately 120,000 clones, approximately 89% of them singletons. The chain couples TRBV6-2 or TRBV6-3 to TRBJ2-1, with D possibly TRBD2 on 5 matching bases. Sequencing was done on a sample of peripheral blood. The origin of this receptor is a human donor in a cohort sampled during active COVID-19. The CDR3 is CASSYTAPSRGHEQFF. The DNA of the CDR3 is TGTGCCAGCAGTTACACGGCCCCATCCCGCGGGCATGAGCAGTTCTTC.